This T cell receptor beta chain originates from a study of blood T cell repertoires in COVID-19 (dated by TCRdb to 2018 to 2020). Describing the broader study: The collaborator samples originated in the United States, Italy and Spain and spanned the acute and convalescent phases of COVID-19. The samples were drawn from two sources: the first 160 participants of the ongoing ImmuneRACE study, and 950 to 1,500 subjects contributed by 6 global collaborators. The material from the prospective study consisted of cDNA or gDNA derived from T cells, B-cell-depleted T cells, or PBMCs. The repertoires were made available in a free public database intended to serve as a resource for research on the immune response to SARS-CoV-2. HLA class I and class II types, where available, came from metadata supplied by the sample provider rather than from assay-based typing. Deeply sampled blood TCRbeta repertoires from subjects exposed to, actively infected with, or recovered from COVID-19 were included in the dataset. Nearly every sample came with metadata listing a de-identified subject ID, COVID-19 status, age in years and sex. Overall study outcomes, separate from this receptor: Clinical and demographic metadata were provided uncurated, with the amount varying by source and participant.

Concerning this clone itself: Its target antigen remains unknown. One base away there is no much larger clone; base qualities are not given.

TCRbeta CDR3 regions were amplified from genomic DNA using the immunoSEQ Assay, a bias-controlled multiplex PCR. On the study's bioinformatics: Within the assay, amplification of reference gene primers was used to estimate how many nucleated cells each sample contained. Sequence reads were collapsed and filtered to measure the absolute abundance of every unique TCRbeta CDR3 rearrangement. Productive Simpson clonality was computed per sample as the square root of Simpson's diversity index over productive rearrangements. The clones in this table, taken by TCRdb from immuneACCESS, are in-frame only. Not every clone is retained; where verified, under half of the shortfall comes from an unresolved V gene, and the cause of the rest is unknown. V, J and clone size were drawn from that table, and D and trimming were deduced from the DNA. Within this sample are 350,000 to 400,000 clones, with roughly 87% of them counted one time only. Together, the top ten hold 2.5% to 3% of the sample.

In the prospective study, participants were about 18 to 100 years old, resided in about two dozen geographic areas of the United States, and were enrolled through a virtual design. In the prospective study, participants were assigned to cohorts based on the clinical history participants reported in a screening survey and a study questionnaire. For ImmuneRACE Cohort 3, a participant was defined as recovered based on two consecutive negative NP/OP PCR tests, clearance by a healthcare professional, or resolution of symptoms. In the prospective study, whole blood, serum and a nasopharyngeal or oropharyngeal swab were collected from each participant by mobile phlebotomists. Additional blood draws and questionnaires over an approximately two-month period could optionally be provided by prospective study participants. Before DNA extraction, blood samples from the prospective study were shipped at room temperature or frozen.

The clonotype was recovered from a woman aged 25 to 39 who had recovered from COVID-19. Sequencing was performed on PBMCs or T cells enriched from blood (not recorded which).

The bases read TGTGCCAGCAGCGCTCGGACTAGCGGGTCCTACAATGAGCAGTTCTTC. This encodes CASSARTSGSYNEQFF. The sequence links TRBV4-2 to TRBJ2-1, and TRBD2 aligns with 11 junction nucleotides. CDR1 and CDR2 are read off the germline V gene as LGHNA and YNFKEQ. After removal of 5 bases from V and 1 base from J, the junction retains 4 bases not matched to a gene. The CDR3 contains 16 residues, cysteine and phenylalanine counted. CDR3 DNA only is kept here, 48 bases in frame from base 1.